Listed below are T cell receptor beta chains from one sample, sequenced in a study of cytomegalovirus exposure and HLA in healthy donors. TCRdb keeps only in-frame clones here, not all; method: immunoSEQ multiplex PCR. The sample consists of about 120,000 clones, around 70% of them appearing once. The sequenced sample consisted of PBMCs. These receptor sequences come from a woman aged 40 to 50 in good health and CMV-seropositive. CDR3s include the opening cysteine and the closing phenylalanine or tryptophan. A D gene is named only where the DNA matches it firmly. The size of a clone is reported for some rows only, either as once, few or many, or as a class for expanded clones.

v_gene,j_gene,abundance,d_gene,CDR3nt,CDR3aa
TRBV7-2,TRBJ1-1,.,.,TGTGCCAGCAGCTTACATGCGGGTCGGACTGAAGCTTTCTTT,CASSLHAGRTEAFF
TRBV5-1,TRBJ2-2,.,TRBD2,TGCGCCAGCAGCTTGAACGGGGGGGCTTGGGAGCTGTTTTTT,CASSLNGGAWELFF
TRBV28,TRBJ2-7,.,.,TGTGCCAGCAGCCGCCCCCACTACTACGAGCAGTACTTC,CASSRPHYYEQYF
TRBV6-5,TRBJ2-7,.,.,TGTGCCAGCAGTCTCCTCCAGGGTAACGAGCAGTACTTC,CASSLLQGNEQYF
TRBV6-6,TRBJ2-7,once,.,TGTGCCAGCAGTCCCTCGCAGGGCAGGAACGAGCAGTACTTC,CASSPSQGRNEQYF
TRBV5-1,TRBJ1-2,.,TRBD1,TGCGCCAGCAGCTTGGACAGGGGTGGCTACACCTTC,CASSLDRGGYTF
TRBV4-2,TRBJ1-3,.,.,TGTGCCAGCAGCCAAGTCACTTTGAGAGGAAACACCATATATTTT,CASSQVTLRGNTIYF
TRBV15,TRBJ2-4,.,.,TGTGCCACCAGCGGAGGGGGGCAAAACATTCAGTACTTC,CATSGGGQNIQYF
TRBV7-8,TRBJ1-1,.,.,TGTGCCAGCACCCAAGGGGTCGGGAACACTGAAGCTTTCTTT,CASTQGVGNTEAFF
TRBV4-3,TRBJ2-1,few,TRBD2,TGCGCCAGCAGCCAAGATTCCCGACTAGCGGGGGAGAGCTCCTACAATGAGCAGTTCTTC,CASSQDSRLAGESSYNEQFF
TRBV6-6,TRBJ1-6,.,.,TGTGCCAGCAGGGTAGGGGGGGAGTCACCCCTCCACTTT,CASRVGGESPLHF
TRBV7-8,TRBJ2-1,.,.,TGTGCCAGCAGCGGGGGGGCAAATGAGCAGTTCTTC,CASSGGANEQFF
TRBV2,TRBJ1-6,.,.,TGTGCCAGCAGTCAAAATTTGGGGGGTAATTCACCCCTCCACTTT,CASSQNLGGNSPLHF
TRBV19,TRBJ2-2,.,TRBD1,TGTGCCAGTAGTATACAGGGGGCTACCGGGGAGCTGTTTTTT,CASSIQGATGELFF
TRBV5-1,TRBJ2-7,.,.,TGCGCCAGCAGCTTGTCGGGGGACGAGCAGTACTTC,CASSLSGDEQYF
TRBV5-1,TRBJ1-1,.,TRBD1,TGCGCCAGCAGCTTGGGAAACAGGGGCACCATGAACACTGAAGCTTTCTTT,CASSLGNRGTMNTEAFF
TRBV7-9,TRBJ2-7,.,.,TGTGCCAGCAGTCTCCTTAAGGACAGCCCCGACGAGCAGTACTTC,CASSLLKDSPDEQYF
TRBV29-1,TRBJ2-2,.,TRBD2,TGCAGCGTTGAAGGGACTAGCGGGGGTACCCACACCGGGGAGCTGTTTTTT,CSVEGTSGGTHTGELFF
TRBV7-3,TRBJ1-6,once,.,TGTGCCAGCAGCTTAACAGGACAGAACGCTCAATCACCCCTCCACTTT,CASSLTGQNAQSPLHF
TRBV7-9,TRBJ1-1,.,TRBD1,TGTGCCAGCAGCTGGGGACAGTCCATGAACACTGAAGCTTTCTTT,CASSWGQSMNTEAFF
TRBV9,TRBJ1-2,.,.,TGTGCCAGCAGCGTAGCGGTACAGAACTATGGCTACACCTTC,CASSVAVQNYGYTF
TRBV11-2,TRBJ1-1,.,.,TGTGCCAGCAGCTTACCAACAGGCAGTTGGACTGAAGCTTTCTTT,CASSLPTGSWTEAFF
TRBV7-6,TRBJ2-7,.,TRBD1,TGTGCCAGCAGCCTCGGGACAGGGCCCGAGCAGTACTTC,CASSLGTGPEQYF
TRBV7-6,TRBJ2-4,.,TRBD2,TGTGCCAGCAGCTTAGGGGGGGGGACCTCAAACATTCAGTACTTC,CASSLGGGTSNIQYF
TRBV7-2,TRBJ1-3,once,.,TGTGCCAGCCGCCGGGACAACAATCTGGACACCATATATTTT,CASRRDNNLDTIYF
TRBV28,TRBJ1-3,.,.,TGTGCCAGCAGTTTCCAGGGTTCAGGAAACACCATATATTTT,CASSFQGSGNTIYF
TRBV4-1,TRBJ2-1,.,TRBD2,TGCGCCAGCAGCCAAGTGGGCCGGACTAGCGGCAATGAGCAGTTCTTC,CASSQVGRTSGNEQFF
TRBV7-9,TRBJ2-7,once,.,TGTGCCAGCAGCTACGTGGGCAGTAGCTCCTACGAGCAGTACTTC,CASSYVGSSSYEQYF
TRBV7-3,TRBJ2-5,.,.,TGTGCCAGCAGCTTAACTGGAGGCGAGACCCAGTACTTC,CASSLTGGETQYF
TRBV11-2,TRBJ2-7,.,TRBD2,TGTGCCAGCAGCTTAGACGGGGCGCGGGGGGCGCTCAGACCTTACGAGCAGTACTTC,CASSLDGARGALRPYEQYF
TRBV4-1,TRBJ1-2,.,.,TGCGCCAGCAGCCAAGGACCACAGGCGACCTATGGCTACACCTTC,CASSQGPQATYGYTF
TRBV6-1,TRBJ2-7,.,.,TGTGCCAGCACCCCCAGGGTACAGTCCTACGAGCAGTACTTC,CASTPRVQSYEQYF
TRBV2,TRBJ2-7,.,TRBD1,TGTGCCAGCAGTGCCCCAACAGGGGAAGGCTACGAGCAGTACTTC,CASSAPTGEGYEQYF
TRBV2,TRBJ2-5,.,TRBD2,TGTGCCAGCAGTTCGATAGCGGGGGGGAGCGGAGAGACCCAGTACTTC,CASSSIAGGSGETQYF
TRBV7-2,TRBJ2-5,few,TRBD1,TGTGCCAGCAGCTGGACAGGGCCCCAAGAGACCCAGTACTTC,CASSWTGPQETQYF
TRBV29-1,TRBJ1-1,.,.,TGCAGCGTTGAAGGTCCGGGAAGCACTGAAGCTTTCTTT,CSVEGPGSTEAFF
TRBV5-1,TRBJ2-7,once,.,TGCGCCAGCAGCTTGGGGCAGAACTACGAGCAGTACTTC,CASSLGQNYEQYF
TRBV6-5,TRBJ1-2,.,.,TGTGCCAGCAGATCGACAGGTGGATATGGCTACACCTTC,CASRSTGGYGYTF
TRBV5-4,TRBJ1-2,.,TRBD1,TGTGCCAGCAGCTTGGACTCGAGACAGGGATATGGCTACACCTTC,CASSLDSRQGYGYTF